This T cell receptor beta chain comes out of a study of T cell responses to AZD1222 COVID-19 vaccine. Points from the study as a whole: Spike as a whole was targeted by vaccine-associated CD4 TCRs, dominant at 160-218 and 743-854. Possibly, clonal diversity was underestimated; donors were largely white British and included more females. Breadth and depth of Spike-specific TCRs rose after two AZD1222 doses.

The CDR3 is 15 amino acids. V gave up 3 bases and J gave up 4 bases; unmatched junction bases: 9. Germline CDR1 reads SGDLS; CDR2 reads YYNGEE. Sequencing was performed with immunoSEQ multiplex PCR; in TCRdb, only in-frame clones are kept and a portion is missing. The data contain roughly 120,000 clones, around 81% of them seen just once; the ten biggest clones take up approximately 5%. Note on this clone: The antigen remains undetermined.

Source: peripheral blood, taken on day 0 of AZD1222 vaccination. J is TRBJ1-1 and V is TRBV9; TRBD1 agrees at 7 bases. This sequence originates from an adult in good health. The CDR3, as DNA: TGTGCCAGCAGCGGAACCGCAGGGGGTATCACTGAAGCTTTCTTT. Translation: CASSGTAGGITEAFF.